The 30 T cell receptor beta chains below were found in one sample sequenced in a study of blood T cell repertoires in COVID-19. TCRdb's copy holds only in-frame clones and misses some; the assay was immunoSEQ multiplex PCR. The table has roughly 180,000 clones, about 81% seen once. The sequencing input was peripheral blood. All receptors derive from a woman of 80 years or more with COVID-19, enrolled during active disease.

The CDR3 spells CASSLKTSGGAGGTDTQYF. In DNA, the CDR3 is TGTGCCAGCAGCTTGAAGACTAGCGGGGGGGCCGGGGGTACAGATACGCAGTATTTT. The rearrangement uses TRBV5-6 and TRBJ2-3, with 14 positions matching TRBD2. Unmatched junction bases numbered 10, after V lost 1 base and J lost 3 bases. Germline assignment: CDR1 SGHDT and CDR2 YYEEEE. This CDR3 is 19 amino acids long.

DNA for the CDR3: TGTGCCATCAGTGGGTCGGGGCGCGACACCGGGGAGCTGTTTTTT. Translation gives CAISGSGRDTGELFF. The chain recombines TRBV10-3 with TRBJ2-2; possibly TRBD1 or TRBD2 for D (5 bases each). In germline, CDR1 is ENHRY, CDR2 SYGVKD. This CDR3 has 15 amino acids. V was pared by 4 bases and J by 3 bases, with 12 bases between.

V and J are TRBV9 and TRBJ2-2, with D tentatively TRBD2 (6 bases). V lost 0 bases, J lost 1 base, and 10 bases lay in between. CDR1 SGDLS and CDR2 YYNGEE come from the germline V gene. The CDR3 totals 16 residues. The CDR3 sequence is CASSVVNSGNTGELFF. In nucleotides, the CDR3 is TGTGCCAGCAGCGTAGTGAATAGCGGGAACACCGGGGAGCTGTTTTTT. Variable domain in full (rest from reference TRBV9 and TRBJ2-2): DSGVTQTPKHLITATGQRVTLRCSPRSGDLSVYWYQQSLDQGLQFLIQYYNGEERAKGNILERFSAQQFPDLHSELNLSSLELGDSALYFCASSVVNSGNTGELFFGEGSRLTVL.

The chain couples TRBV19 to TRBJ2-1; D unclear. CDR3 length equals 14 residues. Germline V gene data show CDR1 as LNHDA and CDR2 as SQIVND (reference sequence). Trimming left V 3 bases short and J 4 bases short, with 10 bases between. The CDR3, as DNA: TGTGCCAGTAGTATGTTCGTGACATACAATGAGCAGTTCTTC. This codes for CASSMFVTYNEQFF.

This rearrangement joins TRBV19 to TRBJ1-2; 7 bases agree with TRBD1. Unmatched junction bases numbered 11, after V lost 5 bases and J lost 8 bases. Germline loops: CDR1 LNHDA, CDR2 SQIVND (reference sequence). The CDR3 is made up of 14 amino acids. The CDR3 loop reads CASSQGQKASGYTF. DNA of the CDR3: TGTGCCAGTAGTCAGGGACAGAAGGCGTCGGGCTACACCTTC.

The CDR3 spells CASSAWGGTAKNIQYF. CDR3 in DNA: TGCGCCAGCAGTGCGTGGGGCGGGACGGCCAAAAACATTCAGTACTTC. This chain links TRBV10-2 with TRBJ2-4, with D possibly matching TRBD2 (6 bases). The CDR3 has 16 amino acids. The V end lost 4 bases, the J end lost 1 base, and 14 bases lay between the germline ends. Germline assignment: CDR1 WSHSY and CDR2 SAAADI.

DNA for the CDR3: TGCGCCAGCAGCTTGGACGCGACAGGGGTGATAAATGAGCAGTTCTTC. The encoded protein is CASSLDATGVINEQFF. This rearrangement joins TRBV5-1 to TRBJ2-1, with TRBD1 matching 8 bases. The trim removed 0 bases at V and 7 bases at J, leaving 9 bases unmatched. There are 16 residues in the CDR3. Germline V gene lookup returns CDR1 SGHRS and CDR2 YFSETQ.

The chain recombines TRBV7-8 with TRBJ1-2; D uncertain. Trimming stripped 1 base from V and 8 bases from J, with 11 bases between. This CDR3 contains 13 residues. Germline loops: CDR1 SGHVS, CDR2 FQNEAQ. The CDR3 nucleotides read TGTGCCAGCAGCTTAGAGTCATTCGGGGGCTACACCTTC. Translating it yields CASSLESFGGYTF.

The chain uses TRBV18 and TRBJ2-6; TRBD1 aligns across 9 bases. V was pared by 5 bases and J by 0 bases, with 14 bases of the junction left unmatched. The V gene's germline CDR1 is KGHSH and CDR2 LQKENI. The CDR3 has 20 residues. The CDR3 nucleotides are TGTGCCAGCTCATCGACCTACCCGGGACAGGGAACCTCTGGGGCCAACGTCCTGACTTTC. Translation: CASSSTYPGQGTSGANVLTF.

This clone has only one observation. V gene TRBV2 combines with J gene TRBJ1-1, with 10 nucleotides matching TRBD1. This CDR3 is built from 14 residues. Per germline, CDR1 SNHLY and CDR2 FYNNEI. Losses at the gene ends were 5 bases for V and 8 bases for J; bases not matched to a gene: 8. CDR3 in amino acids: CASSKGQGTREAFF. In DNA form, the CDR3 reads TGTGCCAGCAGTAAGGGACAGGGGACGAGGGAAGCTTTCTTT.

The chain carries TRBV20-1 and TRBJ2-1; 7 bases map to TRBD2. After removal of 3 bases from V and 3 bases from J, the junction contained 11 bases not matched to a gene. CDR1 and CDR2 from the germline V gene are DFQATT and SNEGSKA (reference sequence). The CDR3 totals 16 residues. The CDR3 sequence: CSASSDLAVVYNEQFF. Written as DNA, the CDR3 is TGCAGTGCTAGTTCAGACCTAGCGGTGGTCTACAATGAGCAGTTCTTC.

This chain joins TRBV28 and TRBJ1-2, with TRBD1 identical over 8 bases. J lost 2 bases, V lost 5 bases, and 4 bases had no gene match. The germline gives CDR1 MDHEN, CDR2 SYDVKM. This CDR3 comprises 14 residues. The CDR3 region is CASSLRQGNYGYTF. In DNA, the CDR3 is TGTGCCAGCAGTCTTAGACAGGGGAACTATGGCTACACCTTC.

The rearrangement uses TRBV19 and TRBJ1-6, with D perhaps TRBD1 (5 bases). Germline V gives CDR1 LNHDA, CDR2 SQIVND (reference sequence). The CDR3 length is 14 residues. V shed 5 bases and J shed 9 bases, with 14 bases lying between them. CDR3 region: CASSSRVDGSPLHF. The CDR3 DNA reads TGTGCCAGTAGTTCCAGGGTAGATGGTTCACCCCTCCACTTT. Drawing the rest from reference TRBV19 and TRBJ1-6, the complete variable domain is DGGITQSPKYLFRKEGQNVTLSCEQNLNHDAMYWYRQDPGQGLRLIYYSQIVNDFQKGDIAEGYSVSREKKESFPLTVTSAQKNPTAFYLCASSSRVDGSPLHFGNGTRLTVT.

The gene calls are TRBV19 and TRBJ2-6, with 10 bases fitting TRBD1. The trim removed 10 bases at V and 3 bases at J, leaving 6 bases unmatched. There are 15 residues in the CDR3. Germline V lookup: CDR1 LNHDA, CDR2 SQIVND (reference sequence). In nucleotides, the CDR3 is TGTGCCACCAGACAGGGGGCGCTTGGGGCCAACGTCCTGACTTTC. Translating it yields CATRQGALGANVLTF.

The V call is TRBV18, the J call TRBJ1-2; 7 bases align to TRBD1. The CDR3 is 14 amino acids. Germline CDR1 and CDR2: KGHSH and LQKENI. V trimming: 4 bases; J trimming: 4 bases; junction bases outside the gene matches: 6. CDR3 in amino acids: CASSQRQGAYGYTF. CDR3 bases: TGTGCCAGCTCACAGAGACAGGGCGCCTATGGCTACACCTTC.

In this sample, this clone turned up once. The rearrangement joins TRBV27 to TRBJ2-6, with D possibly matching TRBD2 (6 bases). CDR1 and CDR2 (germline): MNHEY, SMNVEV (reference sequence). Between the trimmed V and J ends, which lost 2 bases and 3 bases, there was a span of 14 bases. CDR3 length: 17 amino acids. This CDR3 is CASSLGWGVNGANVLTF. The CDR3 DNA is TGTGCCAGCAGTTTAGGATGGGGGGTCAATGGGGCCAACGTCCTGACTTTC. Full variable domain (outside the CDR3, taken from reference TRBV27 and TRBJ2-6): EAQVTQNPRYLITVTGKKLTVTCSQNMNHEYMSWYRQDPGLGLRQIYYSMNVEVTDKGDVPEGYKVSRKEKRNFPLILESPSPNQTSLYFCASSLGWGVNGANVLTFGAGSRLTVL.

The J gene is TRBJ1-1, the V gene TRBV27; 8 nucleotides agree with TRBD1. The CDR3 extends over 21 amino acids. CDR1 and CDR2 from the germline V gene are MNHEY and SMNVEV (reference sequence). V dropped 2 bases and J dropped 1; count of bases not matched to a gene: 21. CDR3 protein: CASSLKGWTGQGTYGNTEAFF. In DNA, the CDR3 is TGTGCCAGCAGTTTAAAGGGATGGACAGGACAGGGCACTTATGGGAACACTGAAGCTTTCTTT.

The gene calls are TRBV4-2 and TRBJ1-2, with 8 bases identical to TRBD1. The V segment lost 2 bases and the J segment 4 bases; nucleotides outside the gene matches: 3. Germline V gene sequence: CDR1 LGHNA, CDR2 YNFKEQ. This CDR3 has 14 residues. The CDR3 DNA sequence: TGTGCCAGCAGCCAACAGACAGGGGCCTATGGCTACACCTTC. Its translation is CASSQQTGAYGYTF.

This clone came up a few times. V is TRBV7-9 and J is TRBJ2-1; D may be TRBD1 (6 bases). Germline values: CDR1 SEHNR, CDR2 FQNEAQ (reference sequence). CDR3 length: 14 amino acids. Trimming removed 3 bases at V and 5 bases at J, with 11 bases between. The DNA of the CDR3 is TGTGCCAGCAGCTTTTTGGGGGCGGACAATGAGCAGTTCTTC. This gives the protein CASSFLGADNEQFF. Variable domain in full (rest from reference TRBV7-9 and TRBJ2-1): DTGVSQNPRHKITKRGQNVTFRCDPISEHNRLYWYRQTLGQGPEFLTYFQNEAQLEKSRLLSDRFSAERPKGSFSTLEIQRTEQGDSAMYLCASSFLGADNEQFFGPGTRLTVL.

This clone was recorded once. V and J are TRBV11-2 and TRBJ2-3; D is perhaps TRBD1 (6 bases). This CDR3 region has 15 residues. Trimming cost V 4 bases and J 2 bases, with 13 bases left between them. The germline CDR1 and CDR2 sequences are SGHAT and FQNNGV. The CDR3: CASSSGQTFTDTQYF. The CDR3 nucleotides read TGTGCCAGCAGCTCCGGACAGACTTTCACAGATACGCAGTATTTT.

The V call is TRBV14, the J call TRBJ1-5; D is perhaps TRBD1 (6 bases). Germline V gives CDR1 SGHDN, CDR2 FVKESK. V was shortened by 3 bases and J by 3 bases, with 18 bases between the two germline ends. This CDR3 region has 17 residues. CDR3 residues: CASSHLPRDRFNQPQHF. The CDR3, as DNA: TGTGCCAGCAGCCACCTCCCCCGTGACAGGTTCAATCAGCCCCAGCATTTT.

The rearrangement uses TRBV28 and TRBJ2-7; 8 bases are shared with TRBD1. This CDR3 comprises 14 residues. Germline loops: CDR1 MDHEN, CDR2 SYDVKM. With 6 bases clipped from V and 2 bases from J, the junction kept 6 bases outside the gene matches. This CDR3 reads CASSPTGATYEQYF. The CDR3 DNA reads TGTGCCAGCAGCCCGACAGGGGCGACCTACGAGCAGTACTTC. Full variable domain (remainder filled in from reference TRBV28 and TRBJ2-7): DVKVTQSSRYLVKRTGEKVFLECVQDMDHENMFWYRQDPGLGLRLIYFSYDVKMKEKGDIPEGYSVSREKKERFSLILESASTNQTSMYLCASSPTGATYEQYFGPGTRLTVT.

This clone was picked up one time. The V and J genes are TRBV27 and TRBJ2-7; 7 nucleotides align to TRBD2. The J segment lost 2 bases and the V segment lost 3 bases, leaving 4 bases of the junction unmatched. This CDR3 has 14 amino acids. The V gene's germline CDR1 is MNHEY and CDR2 SMNVEV (reference sequence). DNA of the CDR3: TGTGCCAGCAGTTTGCGAGCGGGGACCTACGAGCAGTACTTC. Translation: CASSLRAGTYEQYF.

The chain is built from TRBV21-1 and TRBJ1-2; the tabulated D call, TRBD1, remains unverified against the DNA. TRBV21-1 is an annotated pseudogene. This CDR3 has 14 amino acids. The CDR3 sequence: CASWPTGTGVGYTF. The CDR3 region has the DNA TGTGCCAGCTGGCCAACCGGGACAGGGGTCGGCTACACCTTC.

J is TRBJ2-1 and V is TRBV7-2; D remains unclear. The CDR3 contains 14 residues. The germline V gene encodes CDR1 SGHTA and CDR2 FQGNSA. V lost 2 bases and J lost 2, with 7 bases in between. This CDR3 is CASSLITTYNEQFF. Here the CDR3 DNA reads TGTGCCAGCAGCTTAATTACTACCTACAATGAGCAGTTCTTC. The variable domain in full, with the rest retrieved from reference TRBV7-2 and TRBJ2-1, is GAGVSQSPSNKVTEKGKDVELRCDPISGHTALYWYRQSLGQGLEFLIYFQGNSAPDKSGLPSDRFSAERTGGSVSTLTIQRTQQEDSAVYLCASSLITTYNEQFFGPGTRLTVL.

The rearrangement links TRBV7-2 to TRBJ2-1; the match to TRBD1 covers 10 bases. CDR1 is SGHTA, CDR2 FQGNSA, per germline. V lost 2 bases to trimming and J lost 5 bases; unmatched junction nucleotides: 3. There are 15 residues in the CDR3. CDR3 amino acids: CASSLRTGGNNEQFF. CDR3 bases: TGTGCCAGCAGCTTACGGACAGGGGGTAACAATGAGCAGTTCTTC. The full variable domain, completed using reference TRBV7-2 and TRBJ2-1, is GAGVSQSPSNKVTEKGKDVELRCDPISGHTALYWYRQSLGQGLEFLIYFQGNSAPDKSGLPSDRFSAERTGGSVSTLTIQRTQQEDSAVYLCASSLRTGGNNEQFFGPGTRLTVL.

The rearrangement links TRBV19 to TRBJ1-5; D may be TRBD1 (5 bases). CDR3 size: 15 residues. The germline CDR1 and CDR2 sequences are LNHDA and SQIVND (reference sequence). Trimming stripped 3 bases from V and 4 bases from J, with 13 bases between. CDR3 in amino acids: CASSINGGSNQPQHF. In nucleotides, the CDR3 is TGTGCCAGTAGTATCAACGGGGGTTCAAATCAGCCCCAGCATTTT.

The CDR3 nucleotides are TGTGCCAGCAGCGCGGGGATGGCTGGGGATATCTACAATGAGCAGTTCTTC. Its protein is CASSAGMAGDIYNEQFF. The chain recombines TRBV5-4 with TRBJ2-1; tentatively, D is TRBD2 (6 bases). From germline, CDR1 is SGHNT and CDR2 YYREEE (reference sequence). The CDR3 loop spans 17 amino acids. With 4 bases removed from V and 3 bases from J, the gap between germline ends came to 20 bases.

V and J are TRBV7-2 and TRBJ1-1; D call uncertain. CDR1 is SGHTA and CDR2 is FQGNSA in the germline V gene. With 5 bases removed from V and 1 base from J, the gap between germline ends came to 11 bases. This CDR3 has 14 amino acids. The CDR3 region has the DNA TGTGCCAGCAGCCCCGGTGCGGCGAACACTGAAGCTTTCTTT. Translation gives CASSPGAANTEAFF.

V usage is TRBV19 and J usage is TRBJ1-4; 8 positions match TRBD1. This CDR3 contains 15 residues. In germline, CDR1 is LNHDA, CDR2 SQIVND (reference sequence). The trim removed 6 bases at V and 4 bases at J, leaving 7 bases unmatched. The CDR3 region is CASSLGQGDNEKLFF. The CDR3 nucleotides read TGTGCCAGTAGCCTTGGACAGGGAGATAATGAAAAACTGTTTTTT.